These 10 T cell receptor beta chains came from one sample sequenced in a study of cytomegalovirus exposure and HLA in healthy donors. 13 Jbeta primers and 60 Vbeta primers were used for the PCR. Data came from immunoSEQ multiplex PCR; TCRdb stores just in-frame clones and leaves some out. The sample has some 160,000 clones, around 70% seen once. Sequenced sample: PBMCs. The source is a man in his forties in good health and CMV-seronegative.

V gene TRBV6-4 combines with J gene TRBJ2-1; 10 bases agree with TRBD2. This CDR3 is 17 amino acids long. The ends lost 2 bases at V and 4 bases at J; junction bases unmatched: 8. The germline V gene encodes CDR1 MRHNA and CDR2 SNTAGT. In DNA, the CDR3 is TGTGCCAGCAGTGACAAACCGAGCGGGGGGGATTACAATGAGCAGTTCTTC. It yields the protein CASSDKPSGGDYNEQFF.

V gene TRBV4-1 combines with J gene TRBJ1-6; TRBD1 might be the D (6 bases). The CDR3 is 18 residues long. V was pared by 3 bases and J by 4 bases, with 19 bases between. CDR1 and CDR2 (germline): MGHRA, YSYEKL. The CDR3 DNA reads as TGCGCCAGCAGCCACCCCCTAAGGGGGAGATTATATAATTCACCCCTCCACTTT. Translated, it gives CASSHPLRGRLYNSPLHF.

The chain carries TRBV7-2 and TRBJ2-1, with a weak D call TRBD2 (5 bases). CDR1 SGHTA and CDR2 FQGNSA come from the germline V gene. Trimming left V 1 base short and J 7 bases short, with 23 bases between. The CDR3 runs 18 residues. CDR3 residues: CASSLVAVALGMGNEQFF. In DNA form, the CDR3 reads TGTGCCAGCAGCTTAGTGGCGGTAGCGTTGGGAATGGGAAATGAGCAGTTCTTC.

This clone occurred once. The chain links TRBV28 to TRBJ2-3; D may be TRBD2 (6 bases). Germline V gene data show CDR1 as MDHEN and CDR2 as SYDVKM. The CDR3 consists of 17 residues. V was trimmed by 3 bases and J by 0 bases, leaving 16 bases between them. The CDR3 nucleotides are TGTGCCAGCAGTTTCCCTTCCACTAGCCGAAGCACAGATACGCAGTATTTT. Translated, it gives CASSFPSTSRSTDTQYF. Looking up the rest from reference TRBV28 and TRBJ2-3 gives the full variable domain: DVKVTQSSRYLVKRTGEKVFLECVQDMDHENMFWYRQDPGLGLRLIYFSYDVKMKEKGDIPEGYSVSREKKERFSLILESASTNQTSMYLCASSFPSTSRSTDTQYFGPGTRLTVL.

This clone appeared a few times. This chain joins TRBV5-4 and TRBJ1-2; TRBD1 matches 11 bases. Germline V gene data show CDR1 as SGHNT and CDR2 as YYREEE (reference sequence). The CDR3 length is 16 residues. V lost 3 bases and J lost 6; bases outside the gene matches: 10. The CDR3 DNA follows: TGTGCCAGCAGCTCCCCCCGGACAGGGGGCTTTAATGGCTACACCTTC. This sequence encodes CASSSPRTGGFNGYTF.

This clone has only a few counts. The chain carries TRBV2 and TRBJ1-1; D is possibly TRBD1 (6 bases). Trimming removed 6 bases at V and 5 bases at J, with 19 bases between. The CDR3 sequence is 15 residues long. Germline CDR1 SNHLY, CDR2 FYNNEI. CDR3 sequence (DNA): TGTGCCAGCAGGGGGGCCACAGGGCGGGGGACTGAAGCTTTCTTT. Protein sequence: CASRGATGRGTEAFF.

This chain joins TRBV6-5 and TRBJ1-1; TRBD1 agrees at 7 bases. Losses at the gene ends were 5 bases for V and 9 bases for J; bases not matched to a gene: 6. The CDR3 runs 12 residues. CDR1 MNHEY and CDR2 SVGAGI come from the germline V gene. CDR3 sequence reads: CASSKGALQAFF. As DNA, the CDR3 is TGTGCCAGCAGTAAGGGGGCCTTGCAAGCTTTCTTT.

The chain carries TRBV29-1 and TRBJ1-1; the D is unclear. Germline CDR1 is SQVTM and CDR2 is ANQGSEA. V dropped 7 bases and J dropped 5 bases, with 14 bases sitting between them. The CDR3 has 12 amino acids. CDR3 sequence reads: CSAASGRTEAFF. CDR3 nucleotides: TGCAGCGCGGCCAGTGGGAGAACTGAAGCTTTCTTT.

As DNA, the CDR3 is TGTGCCAGCAGCTTCGGAAAGGGGGGGTCTTGGGGCGAGCAGTACTTC. Translating gives CASSFGKGGSWGEQYF. The genes are TRBV7-2 and TRBJ2-7; a possible D gene is TRBD2 (7 bases). Germline CDR1 is SGHTA and CDR2 is FQGNSA. The V gene lost 3 bases and the J gene lost 6 bases, with 21 bases spanning the gap. This CDR3 contains 16 residues.

J is TRBJ1-2 and V is TRBV5-1; TRBD1 matches at 9 bases. This CDR3 has 17 residues. Per germline, CDR1 SGHRS and CDR2 YFSETQ. V gave up 4 bases and J gave up 4 bases; unmatched junction bases: 14. The CDR3: CASSLQGARVGIYGYTF. The DNA for the CDR3 is TGCGCCAGCAGCCTACAGGGGGCGCGAGTTGGAATCTATGGCTACACCTTC. The full variable domain, rest sourced from reference TRBV5-1 and TRBJ1-2, is KAGVTQTPRYLIKTRGQQVTLSCSPISGHRSVSWYQQTPGQGLQFLFEYFSETQRNKGNFPGRFSGRQFSNSRSEMNVSTLELGDSALYLCASSLQGARVGIYGYTFGSGTRLTVV.